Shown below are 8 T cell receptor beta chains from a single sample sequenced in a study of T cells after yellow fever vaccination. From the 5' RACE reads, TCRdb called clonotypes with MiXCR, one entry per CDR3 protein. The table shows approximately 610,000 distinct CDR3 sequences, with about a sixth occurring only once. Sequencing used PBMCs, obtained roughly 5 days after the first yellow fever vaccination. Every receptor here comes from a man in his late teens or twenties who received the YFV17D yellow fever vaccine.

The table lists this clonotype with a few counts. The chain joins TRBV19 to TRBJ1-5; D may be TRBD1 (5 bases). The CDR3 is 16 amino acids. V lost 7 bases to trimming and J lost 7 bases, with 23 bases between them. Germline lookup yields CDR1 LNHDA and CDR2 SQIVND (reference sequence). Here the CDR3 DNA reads TGTGCCAGTATCGGGGCCCCGGACTACGAGTCACAGCCCCAGCATTTT. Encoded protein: CASIGAPDYESQPQHF.

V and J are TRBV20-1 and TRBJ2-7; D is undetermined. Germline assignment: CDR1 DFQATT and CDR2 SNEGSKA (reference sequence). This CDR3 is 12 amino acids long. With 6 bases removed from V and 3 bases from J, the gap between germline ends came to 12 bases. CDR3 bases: TGCAGTGCCAGGAGAGAAGACTACGAGCAGTACGTC. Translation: CSARREDYEQYV.

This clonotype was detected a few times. The chain's CDR3 is CASSLARSGGAMGNIQYF. In DNA, the CDR3 is TGTGCCAGCAGTTTAGCGCGCAGCGGGGGGGCGATGGGAAACATTCAGTACTTC. This chain links TRBV12-3 or TRBV12-4 with TRBJ2-4; TRBD2 aligns across 10 bases. This CDR3 is built from 18 residues. The V segment lost 0 bases and the J segment 6 bases; nucleotides outside the gene matches: 11.

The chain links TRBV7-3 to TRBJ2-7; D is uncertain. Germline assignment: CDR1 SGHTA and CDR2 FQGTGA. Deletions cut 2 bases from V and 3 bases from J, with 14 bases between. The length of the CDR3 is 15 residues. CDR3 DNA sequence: TGTGCCAGCAGCTTACAGCCAACCTCCTACTACGAGCAGTACGTC. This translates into CASSLQPTSYYEQYV.

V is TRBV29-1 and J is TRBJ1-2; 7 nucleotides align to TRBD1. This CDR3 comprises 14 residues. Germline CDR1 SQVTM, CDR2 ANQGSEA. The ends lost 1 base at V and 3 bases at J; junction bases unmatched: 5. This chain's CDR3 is CSVEGTGEDYGYTF. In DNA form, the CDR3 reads TGCAGCGTTGAAGGTACAGGGGAGGACTATGGCTACACCTTC.

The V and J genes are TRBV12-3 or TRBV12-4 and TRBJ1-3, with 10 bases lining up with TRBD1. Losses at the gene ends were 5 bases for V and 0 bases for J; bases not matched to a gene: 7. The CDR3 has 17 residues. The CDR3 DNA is TGTGCCAGCAGTATAATGACAGGGGGCTTCTCTGGAAACACCATATATTTT. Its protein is CASSIMTGGFSGNTIYF.

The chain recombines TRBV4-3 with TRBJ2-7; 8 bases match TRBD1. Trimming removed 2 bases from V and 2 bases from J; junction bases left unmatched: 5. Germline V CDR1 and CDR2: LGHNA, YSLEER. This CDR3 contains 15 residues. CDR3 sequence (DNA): TGCGCCAGCAGCCAATACCTGACAGGGGCCTACGAGCAGTACGTC. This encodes CASSQYLTGAYEQYV.

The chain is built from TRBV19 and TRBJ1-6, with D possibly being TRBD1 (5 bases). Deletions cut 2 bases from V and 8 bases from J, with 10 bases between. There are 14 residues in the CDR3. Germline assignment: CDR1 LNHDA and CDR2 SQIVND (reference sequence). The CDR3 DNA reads TGTGCCAGTAGTATATGGGGGGAAGATTCACCCCTCCACTTT. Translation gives CASSIWGEDSPLHF.